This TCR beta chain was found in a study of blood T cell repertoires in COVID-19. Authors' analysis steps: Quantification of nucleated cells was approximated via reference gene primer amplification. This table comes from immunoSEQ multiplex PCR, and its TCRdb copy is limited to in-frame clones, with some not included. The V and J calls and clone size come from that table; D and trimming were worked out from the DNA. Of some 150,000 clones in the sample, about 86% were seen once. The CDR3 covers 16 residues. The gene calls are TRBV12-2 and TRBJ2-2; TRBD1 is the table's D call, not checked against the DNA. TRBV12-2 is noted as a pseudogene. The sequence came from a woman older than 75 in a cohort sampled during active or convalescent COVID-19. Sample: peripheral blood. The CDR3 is CASRATGTGDTGELFF. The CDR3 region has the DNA TGTGCAAGTCGCGCCACCGGGACAGGGGATACCGGGGAGCTGTTTTTT.